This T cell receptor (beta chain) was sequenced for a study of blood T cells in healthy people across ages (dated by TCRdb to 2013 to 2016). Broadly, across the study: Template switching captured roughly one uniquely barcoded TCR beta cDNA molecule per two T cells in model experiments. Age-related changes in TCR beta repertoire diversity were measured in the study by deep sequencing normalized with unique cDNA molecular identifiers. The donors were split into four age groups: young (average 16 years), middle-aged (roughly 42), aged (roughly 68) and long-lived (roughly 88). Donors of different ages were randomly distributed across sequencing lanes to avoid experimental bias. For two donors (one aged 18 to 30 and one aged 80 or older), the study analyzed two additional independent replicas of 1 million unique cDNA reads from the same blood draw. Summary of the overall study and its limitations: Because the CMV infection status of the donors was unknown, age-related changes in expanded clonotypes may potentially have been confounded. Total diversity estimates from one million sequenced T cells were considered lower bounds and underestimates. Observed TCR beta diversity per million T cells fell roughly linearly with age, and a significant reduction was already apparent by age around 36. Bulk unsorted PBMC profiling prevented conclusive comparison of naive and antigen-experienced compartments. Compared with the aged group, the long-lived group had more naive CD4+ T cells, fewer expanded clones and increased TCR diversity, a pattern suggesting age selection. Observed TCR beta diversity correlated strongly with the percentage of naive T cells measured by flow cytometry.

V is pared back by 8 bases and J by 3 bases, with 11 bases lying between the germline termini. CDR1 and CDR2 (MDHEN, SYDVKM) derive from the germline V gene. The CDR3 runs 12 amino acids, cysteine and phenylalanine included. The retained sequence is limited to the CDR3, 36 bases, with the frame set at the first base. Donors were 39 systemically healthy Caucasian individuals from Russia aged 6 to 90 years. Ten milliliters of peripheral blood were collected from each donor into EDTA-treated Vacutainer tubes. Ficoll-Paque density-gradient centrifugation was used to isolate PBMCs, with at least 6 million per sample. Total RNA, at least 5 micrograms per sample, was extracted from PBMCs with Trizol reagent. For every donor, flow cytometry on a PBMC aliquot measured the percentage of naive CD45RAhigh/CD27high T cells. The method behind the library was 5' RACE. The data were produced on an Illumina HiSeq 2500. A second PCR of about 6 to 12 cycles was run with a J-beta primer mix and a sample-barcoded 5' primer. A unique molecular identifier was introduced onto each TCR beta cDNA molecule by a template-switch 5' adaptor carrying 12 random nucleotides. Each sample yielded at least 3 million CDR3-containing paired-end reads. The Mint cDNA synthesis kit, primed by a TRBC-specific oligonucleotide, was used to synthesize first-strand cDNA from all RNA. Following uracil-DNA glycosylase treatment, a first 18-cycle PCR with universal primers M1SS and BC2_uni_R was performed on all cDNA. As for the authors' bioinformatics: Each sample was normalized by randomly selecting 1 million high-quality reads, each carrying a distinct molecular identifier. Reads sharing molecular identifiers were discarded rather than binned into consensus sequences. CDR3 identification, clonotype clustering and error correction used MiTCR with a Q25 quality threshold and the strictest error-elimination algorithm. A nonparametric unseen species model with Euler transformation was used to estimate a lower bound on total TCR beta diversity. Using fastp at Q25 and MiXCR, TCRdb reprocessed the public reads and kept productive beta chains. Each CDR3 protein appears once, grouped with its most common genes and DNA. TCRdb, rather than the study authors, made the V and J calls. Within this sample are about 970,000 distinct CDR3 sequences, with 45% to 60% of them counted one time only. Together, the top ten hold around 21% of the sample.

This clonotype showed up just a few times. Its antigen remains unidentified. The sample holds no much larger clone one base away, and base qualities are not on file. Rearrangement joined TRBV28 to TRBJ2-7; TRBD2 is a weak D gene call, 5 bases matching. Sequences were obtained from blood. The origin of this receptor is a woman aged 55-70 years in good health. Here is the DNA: TGTGCCAGCTGCGGGCGGGTCTACGAGCAGTACTTC. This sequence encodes CASCGRVYEQYF.